These T cell receptor beta chains were read from a single sample in a study of molecular identifiers for immune sequencing clone quantification. Each CDR3 protein gets one entry after TCRdb re-called the PCR reads with MiXCR. The sample holds over 600,000 distinct CDR3 sequences, just under 20% seen once. Sequenced material: naive CD8+ T cells from blood, with Jurkat cell RNA spiked in. The source is a human donor in good health. Some libraries in this study had Jurkat cell RNA spiked in. CDR3s include the opening cysteine and the closing phenylalanine or tryptophan. D genes are given only for firm matches. Size is omitted from some rows. Given values are once, few, many or a class for expanded clones.

cdr3_length	clone_size	v_call	j_call	d_call	cdr3_nt	cdr3_aa
14	NA	TRBV25-1	TRBJ1-4	NA	TGTGCCAGCAGTGAATTGTTGACTAATGAAAAACTGTTTTTT	CASSELLTNEKLFF
13	many	TRBV30	TRBJ2-3	NA	TGTGCCTGGAGTAAACTCAACCCGGATACGCAGTATTTT	CAWSKLNPDTQYF
13	many	TRBV7-9	TRBJ1-2	NA	TGTGCCAGCAGCTTATCCCAGGACTATGGCTACACCTTC	CASSLSQDYGYTF
14	few	TRBV27	TRBJ1-5	NA	TGTGCCAGCAGTTTCTCAACCGTTGGACAGCCCCAGCATTTT	CASSFSTVGQPQHF
15	NA	TRBV29-1	TRBJ2-1	NA	TGCAGCGTTGACAGGGGCGGACTTTCTGGCAATGAGCAGTTCTTC	CSVDRGGLSGNEQFF
16	many	TRBV5-5	TRBJ2-3	TRBD2	TGTGCCAGCAGCCCGAGACTAGCGGGGGGCACAGATACGCAGTATTTT	CASSPRLAGGTDTQYF
13	few	TRBV27	TRBJ1-1	NA	TGTGCCAGCAGCCAATCGCGGGGAACTAAAGCTTTCTTT	CASSQSRGTKAFF
13	many	TRBV29-1	TRBJ1-1	TRBD1	TGCAGCGTCCACACAGGGGGAGAAACTGAAGCTTTCTTT	CSVHTGGETEAFF
15	many	TRBV20-1	TRBJ2-7	TRBD2	TGCAGTGCTAGGTCCACTAGCGGGAGGGTGGGGGAGCAGTACTTC	CSARSTSGRVGEQYF
15	many	TRBV5-6	TRBJ1-1	NA	TGTGCCAGCAGCTTGGGAAGGGCGAGGGACACTGAAGCTTTCTTT	CASSLGRARDTEAFF
14	many	TRBV9	TRBJ2-1	NA	TGTGCCAGCAGCGCAGATGCGGGGTACAATGAGCAGTTCTTC	CASSADAGYNEQFF